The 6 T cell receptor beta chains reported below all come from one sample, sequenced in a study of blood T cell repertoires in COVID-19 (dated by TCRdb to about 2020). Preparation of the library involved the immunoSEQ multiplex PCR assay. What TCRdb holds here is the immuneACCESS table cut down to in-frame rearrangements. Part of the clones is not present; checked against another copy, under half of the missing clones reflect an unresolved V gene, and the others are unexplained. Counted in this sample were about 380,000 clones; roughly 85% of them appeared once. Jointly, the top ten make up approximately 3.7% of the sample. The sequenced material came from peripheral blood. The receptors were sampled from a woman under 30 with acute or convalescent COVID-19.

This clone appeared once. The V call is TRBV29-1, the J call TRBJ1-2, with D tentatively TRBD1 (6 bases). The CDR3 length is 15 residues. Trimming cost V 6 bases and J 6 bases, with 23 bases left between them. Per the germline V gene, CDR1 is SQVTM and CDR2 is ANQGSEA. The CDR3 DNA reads TGCAGCGTCCTCGTGAGACAGGCCGTTCCGGATGGCTACACCTTC. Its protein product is CSVLVRQAVPDGYTF.

The CDR3 DNA reads TGTGCCAGTAGTACCTTGAGGAACTATGGCTACACCTTC. Translation: CASSTLRNYGYTF. The rearrangement links TRBV19 to TRBJ1-2, with D uncertain. CDR3 size: 13 residues. CDR1 LNHDA and CDR2 SQIVND come from the germline V gene (reference sequence). The V end was cut by 4 bases, the J end by 2 bases, with 8 bases between.

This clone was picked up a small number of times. In DNA form, the CDR3 reads TGCGCCAGCAGCCTCACCGGGACTAGCGGCTACAATGAGCAGTTCTTC. Translation: CASSLTGTSGYNEQFF. The chain has TRBV4-1 and TRBJ2-1; TRBD2 agrees at 11 bases. CDR1 and CDR2 (germline): MGHRA, YSYEKL. The CDR3 loop spans 16 amino acids. The V segment lost 4 bases and the J segment 3 bases; nucleotides outside the gene matches: 5.

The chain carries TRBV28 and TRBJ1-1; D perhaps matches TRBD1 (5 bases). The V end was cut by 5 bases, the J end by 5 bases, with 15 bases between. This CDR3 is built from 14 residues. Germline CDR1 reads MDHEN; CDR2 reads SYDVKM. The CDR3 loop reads CASSTADRGTEAFF. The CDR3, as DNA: TGTGCCAGCAGTACCGCTGACCGGGGGACTGAAGCTTTCTTT. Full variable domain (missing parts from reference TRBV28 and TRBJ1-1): DVKVTQSSRYLVKRTGEKVFLECVQDMDHENMFWYRQDPGLGLRLIYFSYDVKMKEKGDIPEGYSVSREKKERFSLILESASTNQTSMYLCASSTADRGTEAFFGQGTRLTVV.

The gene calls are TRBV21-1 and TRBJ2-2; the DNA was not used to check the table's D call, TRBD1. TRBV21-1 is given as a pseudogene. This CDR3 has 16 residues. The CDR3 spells CASNAPGQGGTGELFF. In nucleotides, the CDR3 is TGTGCCAGCAACGCACCGGGACAGGGGGGAACCGGGGAGCTGTTTTTT.

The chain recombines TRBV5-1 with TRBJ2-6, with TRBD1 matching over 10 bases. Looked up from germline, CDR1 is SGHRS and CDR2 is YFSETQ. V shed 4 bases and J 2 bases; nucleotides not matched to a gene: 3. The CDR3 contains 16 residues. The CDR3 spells CASSTTGGAGANVLTF. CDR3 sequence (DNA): TGCGCCAGCAGCACGACAGGGGGCGCTGGGGCCAACGTCCTGACTTTC. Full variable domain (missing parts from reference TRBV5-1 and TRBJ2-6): KAGVTQTPRYLIKTRGQQVTLSCSPISGHRSVSWYQQTPGQGLQFLFEYFSETQRNKGNFPGRFSGRQFSNSRSEMNVSTLELGDSALYLCASSTTGGAGANVLTFGAGSRLTVL.